This is a list of T cell receptor beta chains from one sample in a study of spatial heterogeneity in lung cancer. TCRdb itself ran the 5' RACE reads through MiXCR, one entry per CDR3 protein. Among approximately 110,000 distinct CDR3 sequences listed, roughly 10% were seen once. Source: PBMCs, taken at follow-up. The receptors were gathered from a female donor with early-stage non-small cell lung cancer. Both conserved end residues are part of each CDR3. The D gene is left open where the match is weak. Size tells how often a clone was seen (once, few, many) or the class of an expanded clone, and some rows leave it out.

TRBV7-2	-	-	TRBJ2-5	CASSGAIFQETQYF	TGTGCCAGCAGCGGTGCTATCTTCCAAGAGACCCAGTACTTC
TRBV20-1	many	-	TRBJ1-5	CSVSGLIAGDSNQPQHF	TGCAGTGTAAGCGGACTTATTGCAGGGGATAGCAATCAGCCCCAGCATTTT
TRBV11-3	-	TRBD2	TRBJ2-5	CASSPGLAAHFQETQYF	TGTGCCAGCAGCCCCGGACTAGCGGCACACTTTCAAGAGACCCAGTACTTC
TRBV2	few	TRBD2	TRBJ2-3	CASSRTSGRAPDTQYF	TGTGCCAGCAGCCGGACTAGCGGGAGGGCCCCAGATACGCAGTATTTT
TRBV7-3	many	-	TRBJ2-3	CASSLSPTDTQYF	TGTGCCAGCAGCCTCAGTCCAACAGATACGCAGTATTTT
TRBV3-1	-	-	TRBJ2-1	CASSRTSPSYNEQFF	TGTGCCAGCAGCCGTACTAGCCCTTCCTACAATGAGCAGTTCTTC
TRBV6-5	-	TRBD2	TRBJ2-6	CASTTTSGIPGANVLTF	TGTGCCAGCACCACGACTAGCGGGATTCCTGGGGCCAACGTCCTGACTTTC
TRBV5-1	many	-	TRBJ1-1	CASSLSTENTEAFF	TGCGCCAGCAGCTTGAGCACTGAGAACACTGAAGCTTTCTTT
TRBV29-1	-	TRBD1	TRBJ2-3	CSVAPGQGKDTQYF	TGCAGCGTTGCCCCGGGACAGGGGAAAGATACGCAGTATTTT
TRBV20-1	-	TRBD1	TRBJ2-4	CSAPDRGVVKNIQYF	TGCAGTGCTCCGGACAGGGGGGTAGTCAAAAACATTCAGTACTTC
TRBV2	-	-	TRBJ1-1	CASNPFMNTEAFF	TGTGCCAGCAATCCCTTCATGAACACTGAAGCTTTCTTT
TRBV28	-	TRBD2	TRBJ2-1	CASSTSAGGSYNEQFF	TGTGCCAGCAGTACCTCGGCGGGAGGGTCCTACAATGAGCAGTTCTTC
TRBV10-2	many	-	TRBJ2-7	CASSEYGSGEGSYEQYF	TGCGCCAGCAGTGAGTACGGGTCGGGGGAAGGTTCCTACGAGCAGTACTTC
TRBV9	many	-	TRBJ2-3	CASSGNRADTQYF	TGTGCCAGCAGCGGAAACAGGGCAGATACGCAGTATTTT
TRBV15	-	-	TRBJ2-5	CATNQDSHRQSIYF	TGTGCCACCAACCAAGACTCCCACCGACAGAGTATTTACTTC
TRBV2	-	-	TRBJ2-2	CASSETRGDTGELFF	TGTGCCAGCAGTGAAACGAGGGGGGACACCGGGGAGCTGTTTTTT
TRBV12-3/TRBV12-4	many	TRBD2	TRBJ2-1	CASSFGEGNEQFF	TGTGCCAGCAGTTTTGGGGAGGGCAATGAGCAGTTCTTC
TRBV6-1	-	TRBD2	TRBJ2-7	CASRMAVAGQISYEQYF	TGTGCCAGCAGGATGGCAGTAGCGGGGCAAATCTCCTACGAGCAGTACTTC
TRBV20-1	-	-	TRBJ1-2	CSARDQEYRSYGYTF	TGCAGTGCTAGAGATCAAGAGTACAGGAGCTATGGCTACACCTTC
TRBV7-2	-	TRBD1	TRBJ1-1	CASSFAGGRTEAFF	TGTGCCAGCAGCTTTGCAGGGGGCAGGACTGAAGCTTTCTTT
TRBV12-3/TRBV12-4	-	TRBD2	TRBJ2-3	CASSPLAGSTDTQYF	TGTGCCAGCAGTCCCCTAGCGGGGTCCACAGATACGCAGTATTTT
TRBV7-8	-	TRBD2	TRBJ2-5	CASSPGTNQETQYF	TGTGCCAGCAGTCCCGGGACTAACCAAGAGACCCAGTACTTC
TRBV7-6	few	-	TRBJ2-7	CASSLLLGTDAYEQYF	TGTGCCAGCAGCTTACTCCTGGGAACAGACGCCTACGAGCAGTACTTC
TRBV7-8	-	TRBD2	TRBJ2-5	CASGWEGPGTQYF	TGTGCCAGCGGATGGGAGGGCCCCGGGACCCAGTACTTC
TRBV28	many	-	TRBJ2-4	CASSLGLAAKNIQYF	TGTGCCAGCAGTCTAGGACTGGCAGCCAAAAACATTCAGTACTTC
TRBV27	few	-	TRBJ2-6	CASRGPGANVLTF	TGTGCCAGCAGGGGTCCTGGGGCCAACGTCCTGACTTTC
TRBV9	many	-	TRBJ2-3	CASSVVPQLDTQYF	TGTGCCAGCAGCGTAGTTCCTCAGCTAGATACGCAGTATTTT
TRBV27	few	TRBD1	TRBJ1-1	CASTLRQGWTEAFF	TGTGCCAGCACCCTCAGACAGGGTTGGACTGAAGCTTTCTTT
TRBV3-1	-	-	TRBJ2-1	CASSQELGASVRSSYNEQFF	TGTGCCAGCAGCCAAGAACTTGGTGCTAGCGTGAGGAGCTCCTACAATGAGCAGTTCTTC
TRBV28	-	-	TRBJ2-5	CASRNQETQYF	TGTGCCAGCAGAAACCAAGAGACCCAGTACTTC
TRBV16	-	-	TRBJ2-1	CASSQSYEQFF	TGTGCCAGCAGCCAAAGCTATGAGCAGTTCTTC
TRBV7-9	few	TRBD2	TRBJ2-1	CASSPPPRLAVYNEQFF	TGTGCCAGCAGCCCGCCCCCGAGACTAGCGGTATACAATGAGCAGTTCTTC
TRBV29-1	few	-	TRBJ2-5	CSVVVPPRETQYF	TGCAGCGTTGTGGTCCCTCCACGGGAGACCCAGTACTTC
TRBV2	-	-	TRBJ2-2	CASGLENTGELFF	TGTGCCAGCGGCCTGGAAAACACCGGGGAGCTGTTTTTT
TRBV12-3/TRBV12-4	-	TRBD2	TRBJ2-1	CASSPPGLAGGEQFF	TGTGCCAGCAGTCCTCCGGGACTAGCGGGGGGTGAGCAGTTCTTC
TRBV12-3/TRBV12-4	few	-	TRBJ1-1	CASSPGYYAEAFF	TGTGCCAGCAGTCCCGGATATTACGCTGAAGCTTTCTTT
TRBV7-9	-	TRBD1	TRBJ1-1	CASSRDRGRRAFF	TGTGCCAGCAGCAGGGACAGGGGGCGGAGGGCTTTCTTT
TRBV12-3/TRBV12-4	many	TRBD2	TRBJ2-5	CASSLKGGEETQYF	TGTGCCAGCTCGTTGAAGGGAGGGGAAGAGACCCAGTACTTC
TRBV11-2	-	-	TRBJ2-5	CASSFGIQETQYF	TGTGCCAGCAGCTTTGGCATCCAAGAGACCCAGTACTTC
TRBV4-2	few	-	TRBJ1-2	CASSQDLYGANYGYTF	TGTGCCAGCAGCCAAGATCTCTACGGCGCGAACTATGGCTACACCTTC
TRBV20-1	few	TRBD2	TRBJ2-1	CSASSGTPYNEQFF	TGCAGTGCTAGTAGCGGGACCCCCTACAATGAGCAGTTCTTC
TRBV11-2	many	-	TRBJ1-2	CASSASRTAHYGYTF	TGTGCCAGCAGCGCAAGTCGGACAGCACACTATGGCTACACCTTC
TRBV7-9	few	TRBD1	TRBJ2-3	CASSLGGQGNTDTQYF	TGTGCCAGCAGCTTGGGGGGACAGGGGAACACAGATACGCAGTATTTT
TRBV28	few	-	TRBJ1-1	CATWTLNTEAFF	TGTGCCACCTGGACATTAAACACTGAAGCTTTCTTT